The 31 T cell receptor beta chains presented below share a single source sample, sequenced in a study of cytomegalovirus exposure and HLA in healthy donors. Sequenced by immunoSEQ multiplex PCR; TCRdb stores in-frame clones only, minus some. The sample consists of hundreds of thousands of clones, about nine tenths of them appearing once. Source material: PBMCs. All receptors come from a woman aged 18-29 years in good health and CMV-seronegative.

The CDR3 nucleotides read TGTGCCAGTAGTTCCGACAGGACGGGGTATGGCTACACCTTC. Translating gives CASSSDRTGYGYTF. J is TRBJ1-2 and V is TRBV19; D perhaps matches TRBD1 (6 bases). V was pared by 5 bases and J by 5 bases, with 15 bases between. CDR1 and CDR2 from the germline V gene are LNHDA and SQIVND (reference sequence). This CDR3 is 14 amino acids long.

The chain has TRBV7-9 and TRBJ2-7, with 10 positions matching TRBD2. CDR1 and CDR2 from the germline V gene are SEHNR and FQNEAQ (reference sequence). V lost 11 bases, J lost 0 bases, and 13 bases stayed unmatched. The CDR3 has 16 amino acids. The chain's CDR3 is CARVRSGRGYSYEQYF. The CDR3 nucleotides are TGTGCCCGCGTAAGGAGCGGGAGGGGATACTCCTACGAGCAGTACTTC.

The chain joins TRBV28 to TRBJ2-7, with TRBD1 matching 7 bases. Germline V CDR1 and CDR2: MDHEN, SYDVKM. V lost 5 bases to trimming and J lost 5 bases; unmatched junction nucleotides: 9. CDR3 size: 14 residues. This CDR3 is CASSAATGYHEQYF. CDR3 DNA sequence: TGTGCCAGCAGTGCCGCGACAGGGTACCACGAGCAGTACTTC.

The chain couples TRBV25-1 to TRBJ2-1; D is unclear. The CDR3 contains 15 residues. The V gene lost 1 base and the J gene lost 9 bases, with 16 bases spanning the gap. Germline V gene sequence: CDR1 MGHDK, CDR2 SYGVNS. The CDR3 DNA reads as TGTGCCAGCAGTGAATTGGCCCAACCCGGCGGTGAGCAGTTCTTC. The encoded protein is CASSELAQPGGEQFF.

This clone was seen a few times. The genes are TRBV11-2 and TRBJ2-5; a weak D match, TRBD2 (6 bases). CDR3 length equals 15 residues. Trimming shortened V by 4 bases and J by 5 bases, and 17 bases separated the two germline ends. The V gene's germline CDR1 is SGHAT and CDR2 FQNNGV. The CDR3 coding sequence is TGTGCCAGCAGCTCTTATAGCGGCCTAAGGGAGACCCAGTACTTC. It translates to CASSSYSGLRETQYF.

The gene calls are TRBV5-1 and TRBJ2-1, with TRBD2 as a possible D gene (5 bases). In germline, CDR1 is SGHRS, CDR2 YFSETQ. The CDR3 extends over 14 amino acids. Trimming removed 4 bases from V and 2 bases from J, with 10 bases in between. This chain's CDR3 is CASSVREPYNEQFF. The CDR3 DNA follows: TGCGCCAGCAGCGTGAGGGAACCCTACAATGAGCAGTTCTTC. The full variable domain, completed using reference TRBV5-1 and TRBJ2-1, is KAGVTQTPRYLIKTRGQQVTLSCSPISGHRSVSWYQQTPGQGLQFLFEYFSETQRNKGNFPGRFSGRQFSNSRSEMNVSTLELGDSALYLCASSVREPYNEQFFGPGTRLTVL.

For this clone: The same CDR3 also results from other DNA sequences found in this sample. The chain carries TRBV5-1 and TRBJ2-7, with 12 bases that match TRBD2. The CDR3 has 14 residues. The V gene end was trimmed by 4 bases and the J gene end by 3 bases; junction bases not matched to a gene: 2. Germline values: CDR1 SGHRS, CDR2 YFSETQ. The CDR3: CASSPTSGSYEQYF. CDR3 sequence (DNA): TGCGCCAGCAGCCCGACTAGCGGGAGCTACGAGCAGTACTTC.

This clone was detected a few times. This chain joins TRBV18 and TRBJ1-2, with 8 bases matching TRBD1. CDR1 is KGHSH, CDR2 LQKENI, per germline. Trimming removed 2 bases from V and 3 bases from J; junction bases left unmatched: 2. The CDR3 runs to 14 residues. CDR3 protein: CASSPTTGDYGYTF. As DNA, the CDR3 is TGTGCCAGCTCACCAACGACAGGGGACTATGGCTACACCTTC.

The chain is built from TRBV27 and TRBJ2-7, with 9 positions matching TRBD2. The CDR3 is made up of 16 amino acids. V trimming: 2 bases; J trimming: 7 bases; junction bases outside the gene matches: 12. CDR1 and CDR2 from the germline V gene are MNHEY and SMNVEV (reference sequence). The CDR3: CASSLRAGGPPGEQYF. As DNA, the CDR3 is TGTGCCAGCAGTTTAAGGGCGGGAGGGCCCCCTGGTGAGCAGTACTTC.

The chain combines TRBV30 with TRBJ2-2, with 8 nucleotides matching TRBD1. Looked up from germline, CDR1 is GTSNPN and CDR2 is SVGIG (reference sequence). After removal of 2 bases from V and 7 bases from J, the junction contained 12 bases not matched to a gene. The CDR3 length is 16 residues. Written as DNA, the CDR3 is TGTGCCTGGAGTTTAGACCCGGCAGGGGGCAGCGGGGAGCTGTTTTTT. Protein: CAWSLDPAGGSGELFF.

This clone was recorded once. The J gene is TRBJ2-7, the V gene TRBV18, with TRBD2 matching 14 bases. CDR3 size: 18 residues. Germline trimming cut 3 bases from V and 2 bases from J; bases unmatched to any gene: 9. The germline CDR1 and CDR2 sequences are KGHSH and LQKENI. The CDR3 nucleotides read TGTGCCAGCTCACCTCCGGGACTAGCGGGAGCCGTCACCTACGAGCAGTACTTC. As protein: CASSPPGLAGAVTYEQYF.

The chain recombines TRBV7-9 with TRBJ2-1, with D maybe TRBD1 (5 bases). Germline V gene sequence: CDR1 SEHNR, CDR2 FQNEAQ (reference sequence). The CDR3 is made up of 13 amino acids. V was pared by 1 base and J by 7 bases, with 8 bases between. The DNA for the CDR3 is TGTGCCAGCAGCTTAGGATCAGGGAATGAGCAGTTCTTC. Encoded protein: CASSLGSGNEQFF.

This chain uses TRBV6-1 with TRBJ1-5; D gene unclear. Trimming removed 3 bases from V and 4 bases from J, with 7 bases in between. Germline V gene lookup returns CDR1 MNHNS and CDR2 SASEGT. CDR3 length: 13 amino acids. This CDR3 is CASSDLINQPQHF. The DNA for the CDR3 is TGTGCCAGCAGTGATCTAATTAATCAGCCCCAGCATTTT.

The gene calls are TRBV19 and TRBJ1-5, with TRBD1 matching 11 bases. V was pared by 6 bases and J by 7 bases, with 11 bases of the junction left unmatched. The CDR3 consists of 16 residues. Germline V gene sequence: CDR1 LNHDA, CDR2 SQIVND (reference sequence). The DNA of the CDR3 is TGTGCCAGTAGCCCATGGGACAGGGGGGCAGGGCAGCCCCAGCATTTT. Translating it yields CASSPWDRGAGQPQHF.

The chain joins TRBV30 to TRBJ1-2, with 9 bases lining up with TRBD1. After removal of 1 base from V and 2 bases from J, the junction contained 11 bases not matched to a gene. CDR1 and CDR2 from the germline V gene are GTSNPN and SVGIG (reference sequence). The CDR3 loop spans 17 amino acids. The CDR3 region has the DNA TGTGCCTGGAGTGGGGTGGGACAGGGTCCCCTAAACTATGGCTACACCTTC. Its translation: CAWSGVGQGPLNYGYTF.

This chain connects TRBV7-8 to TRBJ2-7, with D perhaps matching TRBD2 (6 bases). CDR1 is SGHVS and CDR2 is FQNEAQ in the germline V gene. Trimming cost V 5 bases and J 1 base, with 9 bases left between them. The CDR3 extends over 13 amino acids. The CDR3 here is CASSPGRSYEQYF. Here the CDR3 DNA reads TGTGCCAGCAGCCCGGGGAGGTCCTACGAGCAGTACTTC.

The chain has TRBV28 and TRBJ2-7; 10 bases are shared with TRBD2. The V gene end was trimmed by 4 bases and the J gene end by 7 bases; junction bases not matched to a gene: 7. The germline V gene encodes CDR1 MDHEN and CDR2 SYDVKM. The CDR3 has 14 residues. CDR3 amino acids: CASSYSSGSNEQYF. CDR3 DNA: TGTGCCAGCAGTTATTCTAGCGGGAGCAATGAGCAGTACTTC.

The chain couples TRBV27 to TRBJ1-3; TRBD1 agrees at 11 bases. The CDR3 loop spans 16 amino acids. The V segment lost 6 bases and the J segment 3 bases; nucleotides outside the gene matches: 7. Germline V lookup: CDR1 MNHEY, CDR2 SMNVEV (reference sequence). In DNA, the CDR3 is TGTGCCAGCAGCCCATGGACAGGGGGCTTTGGAAACACCATATATTTT. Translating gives CASSPWTGGFGNTIYF.

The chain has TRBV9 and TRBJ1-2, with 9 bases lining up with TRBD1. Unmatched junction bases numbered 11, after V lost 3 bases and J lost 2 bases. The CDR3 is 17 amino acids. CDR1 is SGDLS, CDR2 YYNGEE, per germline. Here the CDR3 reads CASSGYRDRVRNYGYTF. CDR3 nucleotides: TGTGCCAGCAGCGGATACCGGGACAGGGTGAGGAACTATGGCTACACCTTC.

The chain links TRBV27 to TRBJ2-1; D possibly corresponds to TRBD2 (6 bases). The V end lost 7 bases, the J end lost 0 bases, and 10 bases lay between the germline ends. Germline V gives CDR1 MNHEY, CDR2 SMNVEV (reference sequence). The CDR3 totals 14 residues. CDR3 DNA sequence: TGTGCCAGCACCGCGGGAAGCTCCTACAATGAGCAGTTCTTC. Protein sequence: CASTAGSSYNEQFF.

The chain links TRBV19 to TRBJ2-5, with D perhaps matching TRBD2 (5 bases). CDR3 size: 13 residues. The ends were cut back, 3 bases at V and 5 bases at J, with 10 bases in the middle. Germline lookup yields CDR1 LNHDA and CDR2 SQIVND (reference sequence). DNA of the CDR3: TGTGCCAGTAGTATTCCCGGGGATGAGACCCAGTACTTC. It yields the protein CASSIPGDETQYF.

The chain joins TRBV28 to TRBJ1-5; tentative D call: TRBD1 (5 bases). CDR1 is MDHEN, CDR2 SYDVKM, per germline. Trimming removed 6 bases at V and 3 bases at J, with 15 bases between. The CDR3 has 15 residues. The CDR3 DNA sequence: TGTGCCAGCAGGGAGGGGACGGGATTCAATCAGCCCCAGCATTTT. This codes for CASREGTGFNQPQHF.

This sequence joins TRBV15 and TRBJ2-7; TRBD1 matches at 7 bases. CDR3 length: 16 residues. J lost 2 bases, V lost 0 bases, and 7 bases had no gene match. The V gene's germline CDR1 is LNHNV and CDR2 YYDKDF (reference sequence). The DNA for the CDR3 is TGTGCCACCAGCAGAGATATGACAGGGAACCCCTACGAGCAGTACTTC. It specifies CATSRDMTGNPYEQYF.

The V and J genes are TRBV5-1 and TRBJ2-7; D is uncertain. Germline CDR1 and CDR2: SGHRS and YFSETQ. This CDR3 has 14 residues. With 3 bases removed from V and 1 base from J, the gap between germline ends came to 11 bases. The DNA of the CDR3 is TGCGCCAGCAGCTCATGGTTGGCTTCCTACGAGCAGTACTTC. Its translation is CASSSWLASYEQYF.

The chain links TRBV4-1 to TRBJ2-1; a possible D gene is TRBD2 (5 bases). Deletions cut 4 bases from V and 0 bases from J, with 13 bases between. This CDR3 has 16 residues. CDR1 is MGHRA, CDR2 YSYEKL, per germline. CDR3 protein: CASSLTLAGSYNEQFF. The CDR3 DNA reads TGCGCCAGCAGCCTCACCCTTGCGGGCTCCTACAATGAGCAGTTCTTC.

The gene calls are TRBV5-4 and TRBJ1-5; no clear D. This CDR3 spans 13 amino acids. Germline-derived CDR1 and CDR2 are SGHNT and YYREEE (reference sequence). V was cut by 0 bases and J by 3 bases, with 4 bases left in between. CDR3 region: CASSLGPNQPQHF. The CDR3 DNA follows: TGTGCCAGCAGCTTGGGGCCCAATCAGCCCCAGCATTTT.

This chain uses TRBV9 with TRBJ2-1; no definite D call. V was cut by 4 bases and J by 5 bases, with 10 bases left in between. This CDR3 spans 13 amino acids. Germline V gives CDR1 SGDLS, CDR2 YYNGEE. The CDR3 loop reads CASSPSLHNEQFF. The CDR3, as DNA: TGTGCCAGCAGCCCCTCCCTCCACAATGAGCAGTTCTTC.

CDR3 DNA sequence: TGTGCCAGCAGCTTAGCAGGCGATCCGGCCTACGAGCAGTACTTC. Translating it yields CASSLAGDPAYEQYF. The chain recombines TRBV5-5 with TRBJ2-7; D unresolved. In germline, CDR1 is SGHKS, CDR2 YYEKEE (reference sequence). The CDR3 runs 15 residues. Trimming took 2 bases from V and 2 from J, leaving 14 bases between them.

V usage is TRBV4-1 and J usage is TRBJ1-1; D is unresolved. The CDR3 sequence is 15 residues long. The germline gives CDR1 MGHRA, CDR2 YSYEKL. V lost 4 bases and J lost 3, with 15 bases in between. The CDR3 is CASSLGRTRDTEAFF. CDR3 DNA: TGCGCCAGCAGCCTGGGTCGAACTAGGGACACTGAAGCTTTCTTT.

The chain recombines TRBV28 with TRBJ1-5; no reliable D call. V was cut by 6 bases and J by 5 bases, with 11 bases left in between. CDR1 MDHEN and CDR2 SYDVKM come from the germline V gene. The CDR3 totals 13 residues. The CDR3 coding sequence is TGTGCCAGCAGCCTTATCATAGATCAGCCCCAGCATTTT. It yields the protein CASSLIIDQPQHF.

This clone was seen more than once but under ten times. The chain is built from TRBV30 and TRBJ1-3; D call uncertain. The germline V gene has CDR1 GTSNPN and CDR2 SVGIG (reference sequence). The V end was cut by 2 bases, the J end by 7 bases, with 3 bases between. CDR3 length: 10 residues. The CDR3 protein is CAWSRNTIYF. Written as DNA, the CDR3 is TGTGCCTGGAGTCGGAACACCATATATTTT.